These T cell receptor beta chains were read from a single sample in a study of T cells in Graves' hyperthyroidism and ophthalmopathy. TCRdb ran MiXCR on the multiplex PCR reads and lists one entry per CDR3 protein. This sample yields some 490,000 distinct CDR3 sequences, of which about 16% are seen a single time; 25% to 35% belongs to the top ten. The material sequenced was blood. All receptors come from a woman under 40 with Graves' ophthalmopathy. Both conserved end residues are part of each CDR3. D genes are given only for firm matches. Not all rows give a size; the values are once, few, many and, for expanded clones, a class.

>many|TRBJ2-3|15|TRBD2|TRBV30
CAWSKGGSSTDTQYF
TGTGCCTGGAGCAAAGGCGGGAGCAGCACAGATACGCAGTATTTT
>.|TRBJ1-1|13|.|TRBV19
CASSIPLNTEAFF
TGTGCCAGTAGCATTCCCTTGAACACTGAAGCTTTCTTT
>many|TRBJ2-3|13|.|TRBV11-1
CASSLSPRDTQYF
TGTGCCAGCAGCTTATCCCCCCGGGATACGCAGTATTTT
>many|TRBJ2-7|15|TRBD2|TRBV5-1
CASSSGLAGGNEQYF
TGCGCCAGCAGCAGCGGACTAGCGGGAGGGAACGAGCAGTACTTC
>many|TRBJ2-3|13|.|TRBV28
CASSLPDTDTQYF
TGTGCCAGCAGTCTGCCGGACACAGATACGCAGTATTTT
>many|TRBJ2-3|11|.|TRBV7-9
CASRHTDTQYF
TGTGCCAGCAGACACACAGATACGCAGTATTTT
>many|TRBJ2-2|14|.|TRBV6-4
CASSVGHHTGELFF
TGTGCCAGCAGTGTAGGGCACCACACCGGGGAGCTGTTTTTT
>few|TRBJ2-4|13|.|TRBV5-1
CASSLELASIQYF
TGCGCCAGCAGCTTGGAACTAGCTAGTATTCAGTACTTC
>many|TRBJ2-1|15|TRBD2|TRBV5-1
CASIQGLAEYNEQFF
TGCGCCAGCATACAGGGACTAGCGGAATACAATGAGCAGTTCTTC
>many|TRBJ2-5|14|.|TRBV12-5
CASALDGSLETQYF
TGTGCTAGTGCCTTGGACGGGAGTTTGGAGACCCAGTACTTC
>many|TRBJ2-1|16|TRBD2|TRBV6-2/TRBV6-3
CASTGRGREDYNEQFF
TGTGCCAGCACCGGTCGGGGGCGGGAGGACTACAATGAGCAGTTCTTC
>few|TRBJ2-3|16|.|TRBV25-1
CASSEGRQTRTDTQYF
TGTGCCAGCAGTGAAGGGAGACAGACGCGCACAGATACGCAGTATTTT
>many|TRBJ2-7|17|.|TRBV4-2
CASSQDTDSRSYYEQYF
TGTGCCAGCAGCCAAGACACGGACAGCCGATCATACTACGAGCAGTACTTC
>many|TRBJ2-1|15|TRBD2|TRBV5-6
CASSLPPSGRNEQFF
TGTGCCAGCAGCTTGCCCCCTAGCGGGAGGAATGAGCAGTTCTTC
>many|TRBJ2-3|14|TRBD2|TRBV29-1
CSVESAGGTDTQYF
TGCAGCGTTGAATCGGCGGGAGGAACAGATACGCAGTATTTT
>few|TRBJ1-6|16|.|TRBV20-1
CSAREEVGLSNSPLHF
TGCAGTGCTAGAGAAGAGGTGGGATTGTCTAATTCACCCCTCCACTTT